These T cell receptor beta chains were read from a single sample in a study of human T cells and chemical hapten exposure. Each CDR3 protein gets one entry after TCRdb re-called the RACE reads with MiXCR. The sample records about 65,000 distinct CDR3 sequences, approximately 6.5% being singletons. Sequenced sample: whole blood. Receptors were obtained from a female donor in good health. Some clones in this sample may be carry-over from other donors' samples. Each CDR3 is given with its conserved first and last residue. Fields, in order: CDR3 length, V gene, J gene, D gene, clone size, CDR3 protein, CDR3 DNA. A D gene is named only where the DNA matches it firmly. The size field is filled for only some rows; it gives once, few, many or a size class.

CDR3 length: 14
V gene: TRBV5-6
J gene: TRBJ2-7
D gene: TRBD2
clone size: many
CDR3 protein: CASSYGLVSGEQYF
CDR3 DNA: TGTGCCAGCAGCTATGGACTAGTGTCGGGCGAGCAGTACTTC

CDR3 length: 12
V gene: TRBV10-3
J gene: TRBJ1-2
D gene: .
clone size: .
CDR3 protein: CAISGKTYGYTF
CDR3 DNA: TGTGCCATCAGTGGGAAAACCTATGGCTACACCTTC

CDR3 length: 14
V gene: TRBV12-3/TRBV12-4
J gene: TRBJ2-2
D gene: .
clone size: many
CDR3 protein: CASSFLRDTGELFF
CDR3 DNA: TGTGCCAGCAGTTTCCTCAGGGACACCGGGGAGCTGTTTTTT

CDR3 length: 15
V gene: TRBV2
J gene: TRBJ2-5
D gene: TRBD2
clone size: many
CDR3 protein: CASSAGLAGGETQYF
CDR3 DNA: TGTGCCAGCAGTGCAGGACTAGCGGGAGGCGAGACCCAGTACTTC

CDR3 length: 15
V gene: TRBV2
J gene: TRBJ2-1
D gene: TRBD2
clone size: few
CDR3 protein: CASSVGLADYNEQFF
CDR3 DNA: TGTGCCAGCAGCGTGGGACTAGCGGATTACAATGAGCAGTTCTTC

CDR3 length: 18
V gene: TRBV7-2
J gene: TRBJ1-4
D gene: TRBD1
clone size: few
CDR3 protein: CASSRGPTGTGRREKLFF
CDR3 DNA: TGTGCCAGCAGCCGGGGTCCCACCGGGACAGGGAGGAGGGAAAAACTGTTTTTT

CDR3 length: 14
V gene: TRBV14
J gene: TRBJ1-6
D gene: .
clone size: few
CDR3 protein: CASSQTGRSSPLHF
CDR3 DNA: TGTGCCAGCAGCCAAACAGGCCGAAGTTCACCCCTCCACTTT

CDR3 length: 13
V gene: TRBV6-6
J gene: TRBJ1-5
D gene: TRBD1
clone size: many
CDR3 protein: CASTRQGSEPQHF
CDR3 DNA: TGTGCCAGCACAAGACAGGGGTCAGAGCCCCAGCATTTT

CDR3 length: 15
V gene: TRBV7-2
J gene: TRBJ2-4
D gene: TRBD1
clone size: few
CDR3 protein: CASSPDRVSKNIQYF
CDR3 DNA: TGTGCCAGCAGCCCGGACAGGGTATCCAAAAACATTCAGTACTTC

CDR3 length: 13
V gene: TRBV20-1
J gene: TRBJ2-1
D gene: .
clone size: many
CDR3 protein: CSARFGGHNEQFF
CDR3 DNA: TGCAGTGCTAGATTTGGGGGGCACAATGAGCAGTTCTTC

CDR3 length: 14
V gene: TRBV6-1
J gene: TRBJ2-1
D gene: TRBD1
clone size: many
CDR3 protein: CASRTGTGYNEQFF
CDR3 DNA: TGTGCCAGCAGAACCGGGACAGGGTACAATGAGCAGTTCTTC

CDR3 length: 14
V gene: TRBV12-3/TRBV12-4
J gene: TRBJ1-5
D gene: .
clone size: few
CDR3 protein: CASSLSGPGQPQHF
CDR3 DNA: TGTGCCAGCAGTTTATCAGGTCCGGGTCAGCCCCAGCATTTT

CDR3 length: 12
V gene: TRBV2
J gene: TRBJ1-5
D gene: .
clone size: many
CDR3 protein: CASSAPNQPQHF
CDR3 DNA: TGTGCCAGCAGTGCGCCGAATCAGCCCCAGCATTTT

CDR3 length: 15
V gene: TRBV7-9
J gene: TRBJ2-7
D gene: TRBD1
clone size: many
CDR3 protein: CASSLTTGGYYEQYF
CDR3 DNA: TGTGCCAGCAGCCTTACGACAGGGGGCTATTACGAGCAGTACTTC

CDR3 length: 13
V gene: TRBV29-1
J gene: TRBJ2-7
D gene: .
clone size: many
CDR3 protein: CSVGGSEIYEQYF
CDR3 DNA: TGCAGCGTTGGGGGTAGCGAGATCTACGAGCAGTACTTC

CDR3 length: 12
V gene: TRBV29-1
J gene: TRBJ1-1
D gene: .
clone size: many
CDR3 protein: CSDWTVNTEAFF
CDR3 DNA: TGCAGCGACTGGACGGTGAACACTGAAGCTTTCTTT

CDR3 length: 18
V gene: TRBV6-2/TRBV6-3
J gene: TRBJ1-5
D gene: .
clone size: many
CDR3 protein: CASSYSTGLRGRNQPQHF
CDR3 DNA: TGTGCCAGCAGTTACTCTACAGGGTTGCGGGGCCGAAATCAGCCCCAGCATTTT